This TCR beta chain is drawn from a study of CD8+ T cells in alopecia areata. Overall study: Tofacitinib administration to treated patients was oral, at 5 to 10 mg twice daily.

As to treatment: oral pan-JAK inhibitor, 5-10 mg twice daily. Peripheral blood and lesional scalp punch biopsies came from alopecia areata patients. The CDR3 loop spans 14 amino acids. The V and J ends lost 0 bases and 3 bases, in that order; junction bases with no gene match: 1. Germline V gene sequence: CDR1 LNHNV, CDR2 YYDKDF (reference sequence). RNA extraction and reverse transcription yielded cDNA as sequencing template. Libraries were prepared by immunoSEQ multiplex PCR; TCRdb keeps only in-frame clonotypes and omits some of them. Here the sample spans 200,000 to 250,000 clones, about three fifths being singletons. Study conclusions and caveats: Expanded CD8+ clones among the top 100, as well as scalp clonality, were significantly decreased by tofacitinib. During tofacitinib treatment, many expanded lesional clones remained in scalp and blood.

Turning to this clone: Antigen specificity is unknown.

Specimen: CD4+ T cells sorted from blood, collected at week 4, from a patient treated with tofacitinib. The chain couples TRBV15 to TRBJ2-5; 7 nucleotides agree with TRBD2. The origin of this receptor is a human donor with alopecia areata. CDR3 nucleotides: TGTGCCACCAGCAGAGACGGGACTAAAGAGACCCAGTACTTC. Encoded protein: CATSRDGTKETQYF.